The rows below give T cell receptor beta chains drawn from one sample of a study of CD8 T cells in ankylosing spondylitis. TCRdb re-derived calls from the 5' RACE reads in MiXCR, one entry per CDR3 protein. The table lists approximately 350,000 distinct CDR3 sequences, roughly 14% of them singletons. The material sequenced was blood, either unsorted or a sorted T cell fraction (not recorded which). The source of these receptors is a male donor with ankylosing spondylitis or in good health (not recorded which). The CDR3 runs from the conserved cysteine through the conserved F or W. Each record gives: V gene, J gene, clone size, D gene, CDR3 DNA, CDR3 protein. The D gene is left open where the match is weak. The size entry is marked missing in some rows and otherwise reads once, few, many or a size class.

V gene: TRBV7-2; J gene: TRBJ1-1; clone size: -; D gene: -; CDR3 DNA: TGTGCCTGCAGCGGAAGATTTGAAGCTTTCTTT; CDR3 protein: CACSGRFEAFF
V gene: TRBV20-1; J gene: TRBJ1-2; clone size: -; D gene: TRBD1; CDR3 DNA: TGCAGTGTTAAACAGGGGGTGAATGGCTACACCTTC; CDR3 protein: CSVKQGVNGYTF
V gene: TRBV7-2; J gene: TRBJ1-4; clone size: few; D gene: -; CDR3 DNA: TGTGCCAGCACCGCCAGGTCCTCCAATGAAAAACTGTTTTTT; CDR3 protein: CASTARSSNEKLFF
V gene: TRBV6-4; J gene: TRBJ1-2; clone size: few; D gene: -; CDR3 DNA: TGTGCCAGCAGTGACTCGGGGGGTTCGGGCTATGGCTACACCTTC; CDR3 protein: CASSDSGGSGYGYTF
V gene: TRBV5-6; J gene: TRBJ2-1; clone size: -; D gene: TRBD2; CDR3 DNA: TGTGCCAGCAGCTCAGCGGGAGGGTACAATGAGCAGTTCTTC; CDR3 protein: CASSSAGGYNEQFF
V gene: TRBV5-1; J gene: TRBJ2-2; clone size: -; D gene: TRBD1; CDR3 DNA: TGCGCCAGCAGCCAGGGGGCCGGCACCGGGGAGCTGTTTTTT; CDR3 protein: CASSQGAGTGELFF
V gene: TRBV27; J gene: TRBJ2-7; clone size: -; D gene: -; CDR3 DNA: TGTGCCAGCAAGGTAGGGGGACCCTCCTACGAGCAGTACTTC; CDR3 protein: CASKVGGPSYEQYF
V gene: TRBV9; J gene: TRBJ2-3; clone size: -; D gene: -; CDR3 DNA: TGTGCCAGCAGCTCCCGGGGTACCCCGAGCACGGATACGCAGTATTTT; CDR3 protein: CASSSRGTPSTDTQYF
V gene: TRBV18; J gene: TRBJ2-3; clone size: -; D gene: -; CDR3 DNA: TGTGCCAGCTCACCAACATCGGGGTCAGATACGCAGTATTTT; CDR3 protein: CASSPTSGSDTQYF
V gene: TRBV6-5; J gene: TRBJ2-2; clone size: -; D gene: -; CDR3 DNA: TGTGCCAGCAGTTACAGCGGAATGAACACCGGGGAGCTGTTTTTT; CDR3 protein: CASSYSGMNTGELFF
V gene: TRBV7-2; J gene: TRBJ2-2; clone size: -; D gene: -; CDR3 DNA: TGTGCCAGCAGCTTGTGGGCAGGCGTCACCGGGGAGCTGTTTTTT; CDR3 protein: CASSLWAGVTGELFF
V gene: TRBV20-1; J gene: TRBJ2-3; clone size: few; D gene: TRBD2; CDR3 DNA: TGCAGTGCTAGAGAGGCGGGGGTGAACATGAATACGCAGTATTTT; CDR3 protein: CSAREAGVNMNTQYF
V gene: TRBV12-3/TRBV12-4; J gene: TRBJ2-7; clone size: few; D gene: -; CDR3 DNA: TGTGCCAGCAGTTTCGACACGGACTACGAGCAGTACTTC; CDR3 protein: CASSFDTDYEQYF
V gene: TRBV25-1; J gene: TRBJ2-7; clone size: -; D gene: -; CDR3 DNA: TGTGCCAGCAGCCCCGGGGGAAGGGACGAGCAGTACTTC; CDR3 protein: CASSPGGRDEQYF
V gene: TRBV12-3/TRBV12-4; J gene: TRBJ2-3; clone size: few; D gene: -; CDR3 DNA: TGTGCCAGCAGTCTTCTGGGAGCAGATACGCAGTATTTT; CDR3 protein: CASSLLGADTQYF
V gene: TRBV4-1; J gene: TRBJ1-2; clone size: -; D gene: -; CDR3 DNA: TGCGCCAGCAGCCAAGGGGGGGGAAACTATGGCTACACCTTC; CDR3 protein: CASSQGGGNYGYTF
V gene: TRBV20-1; J gene: TRBJ2-2; clone size: -; D gene: -; CDR3 DNA: TGCAGTGCTTCGTCAGGCGCCCTTTTGAACACCGGGGAGCTGTTTTTT; CDR3 protein: CSASSGALLNTGELFF
V gene: TRBV5-1; J gene: TRBJ2-1; clone size: -; D gene: -; CDR3 DNA: TGCGCCAGCAGCTTGGAAGGCCCCGGGCAGTTCTTC; CDR3 protein: CASSLEGPGQFF
V gene: TRBV29-1; J gene: TRBJ1-1; clone size: -; D gene: -; CDR3 DNA: TGCAGCGGGACGAGGGGACGGGGCACTGAAGCTTTCTTT; CDR3 protein: CSGTRGRGTEAFF
V gene: TRBV4-1; J gene: TRBJ2-3; clone size: -; D gene: -; CDR3 DNA: TGCGCCAGCAGCCACCCGACCCGCACAGATACGCAGTATTTT; CDR3 protein: CASSHPTRTDTQYF
V gene: TRBV5-4; J gene: TRBJ1-3; clone size: few; D gene: -; CDR3 DNA: TGTGCCAGCAGCCAGGGATCGAGCTCTGGAAACACCATATATTTT; CDR3 protein: CASSQGSSSGNTIYF
V gene: TRBV12-3/TRBV12-4; J gene: TRBJ2-7; clone size: few; D gene: -; CDR3 DNA: TGTGCCAGCAGTTTAGGAAGCGGTGGCTCCTACGAGCAGTACTTC; CDR3 protein: CASSLGSGGSYEQYF
V gene: TRBV20-1; J gene: TRBJ1-4; clone size: -; D gene: TRBD1; CDR3 DNA: TGCAGTGCTAGAGGACAGGGTGAAAAACTGTTTTTT; CDR3 protein: CSARGQGEKLFF
V gene: TRBV18; J gene: TRBJ2-3; clone size: -; D gene: TRBD2; CDR3 DNA: TGTGCCAGCTCACCCCGGGGGGGGGGCGGCACAGATACGCAGTATTTT; CDR3 protein: CASSPRGGGGTDTQYF
V gene: TRBV20-1; J gene: TRBJ2-2; clone size: -; D gene: TRBD1; CDR3 DNA: TGCAGTGCCTCTAGGACAGGGAACACCGGGGAGCTGTTTTTT; CDR3 protein: CSASRTGNTGELFF
V gene: TRBV3-1; J gene: TRBJ2-1; clone size: -; D gene: -; CDR3 DNA: TGTGCCAGCAGCCAAGAGACGGGTCCCTACAATGAGCAGTTCTTC; CDR3 protein: CASSQETGPYNEQFF
V gene: TRBV4-2; J gene: TRBJ2-2; clone size: -; D gene: -; CDR3 DNA: TGTGCCAGCAGCCAAGGAGCCAGGGTTAACACCGGGGAGCTGTTTTTT; CDR3 protein: CASSQGARVNTGELFF
V gene: TRBV12-3/TRBV12-4; J gene: TRBJ2-2; clone size: few; D gene: TRBD2; CDR3 DNA: TGTGCCAGCAGTCCTATTGGACTAGCGGGAGCGATAACCGGGGAGCTGTTTTTT; CDR3 protein: CASSPIGLAGAITGELFF
V gene: TRBV20-1; J gene: TRBJ2-3; clone size: -; D gene: -; CDR3 DNA: TGCTGTGCTGCAAGAACAGGACTTCAAGATCTAGGTGCAGATACGCAGTATTTT; CDR3 protein: CCAARTGLQDLGADTQYF
V gene: TRBV5-6; J gene: TRBJ2-7; clone size: -; D gene: TRBD1; CDR3 DNA: TGTGCCAGCAGTTTTTCCGGACAGGGATCTGACGAGCAGTACTTC; CDR3 protein: CASSFSGQGSDEQYF
V gene: TRBV29-1; J gene: TRBJ1-2; clone size: many; D gene: TRBD1; CDR3 DNA: TGCAGCGTTGAGTTACAGGGGGCTGTCTATGGCTACACCTTC; CDR3 protein: CSVELQGAVYGYTF
V gene: TRBV12-3/TRBV12-4; J gene: TRBJ2-7; clone size: -; D gene: -; CDR3 DNA: TGTGCCAGCAGTTTCGACCTTCTTACCCCGGGGGAGCAGTACTTC; CDR3 protein: CASSFDLLTPGEQYF
V gene: TRBV7-9; J gene: TRBJ2-1; clone size: once; D gene: -; CDR3 DNA: TGTGCCAGCAGTCCTCGAGGTTCCGACCACAATGAGCAGTTCTTC; CDR3 protein: CASSPRGSDHNEQFF
V gene: TRBV2; J gene: TRBJ2-4; clone size: -; D gene: TRBD1; CDR3 DNA: TGTGCCAGCAGTGGGGGTTCGGGGACAGAGTACTTC; CDR3 protein: CASSGGSGTEYF
V gene: TRBV6-1; J gene: TRBJ2-5; clone size: few; D gene: TRBD1; CDR3 DNA: TGTGCCAGCAGCGACAGGGGAGCAGAGGAGACCCAGTACTTC; CDR3 protein: CASSDRGAEETQYF
V gene: TRBV5-1; J gene: TRBJ1-2; clone size: -; D gene: TRBD1; CDR3 DNA: TGCGCCAGCAGCTCTACCGGGACAGGGGTCGGCTACACCTTC; CDR3 protein: CASSSTGTGVGYTF
V gene: TRBV19; J gene: TRBJ2-1; clone size: -; D gene: -; CDR3 DNA: TGTGCCATCACCCGCGACGACAGGGTCCGTCGGGCCCTCAGGGAGGGGGAGCAGTTCTTC; CDR3 protein: CAITRDDRVRRALREGEQFF
V gene: TRBV2; J gene: TRBJ2-3; clone size: -; D gene: -; CDR3 DNA: TGTGCCAGCCACCAGGGGAGAAACGTCACAGATACGCAGTATTTT; CDR3 protein: CASHQGRNVTDTQYF
V gene: TRBV4-1; J gene: TRBJ1-1; clone size: -; D gene: -; CDR3 DNA: TGCGCCAGCAGCCAAACCCTCCGGGAAGCTTTGAACACTGAAGCTTTCTTT; CDR3 protein: CASSQTLREALNTEAFF